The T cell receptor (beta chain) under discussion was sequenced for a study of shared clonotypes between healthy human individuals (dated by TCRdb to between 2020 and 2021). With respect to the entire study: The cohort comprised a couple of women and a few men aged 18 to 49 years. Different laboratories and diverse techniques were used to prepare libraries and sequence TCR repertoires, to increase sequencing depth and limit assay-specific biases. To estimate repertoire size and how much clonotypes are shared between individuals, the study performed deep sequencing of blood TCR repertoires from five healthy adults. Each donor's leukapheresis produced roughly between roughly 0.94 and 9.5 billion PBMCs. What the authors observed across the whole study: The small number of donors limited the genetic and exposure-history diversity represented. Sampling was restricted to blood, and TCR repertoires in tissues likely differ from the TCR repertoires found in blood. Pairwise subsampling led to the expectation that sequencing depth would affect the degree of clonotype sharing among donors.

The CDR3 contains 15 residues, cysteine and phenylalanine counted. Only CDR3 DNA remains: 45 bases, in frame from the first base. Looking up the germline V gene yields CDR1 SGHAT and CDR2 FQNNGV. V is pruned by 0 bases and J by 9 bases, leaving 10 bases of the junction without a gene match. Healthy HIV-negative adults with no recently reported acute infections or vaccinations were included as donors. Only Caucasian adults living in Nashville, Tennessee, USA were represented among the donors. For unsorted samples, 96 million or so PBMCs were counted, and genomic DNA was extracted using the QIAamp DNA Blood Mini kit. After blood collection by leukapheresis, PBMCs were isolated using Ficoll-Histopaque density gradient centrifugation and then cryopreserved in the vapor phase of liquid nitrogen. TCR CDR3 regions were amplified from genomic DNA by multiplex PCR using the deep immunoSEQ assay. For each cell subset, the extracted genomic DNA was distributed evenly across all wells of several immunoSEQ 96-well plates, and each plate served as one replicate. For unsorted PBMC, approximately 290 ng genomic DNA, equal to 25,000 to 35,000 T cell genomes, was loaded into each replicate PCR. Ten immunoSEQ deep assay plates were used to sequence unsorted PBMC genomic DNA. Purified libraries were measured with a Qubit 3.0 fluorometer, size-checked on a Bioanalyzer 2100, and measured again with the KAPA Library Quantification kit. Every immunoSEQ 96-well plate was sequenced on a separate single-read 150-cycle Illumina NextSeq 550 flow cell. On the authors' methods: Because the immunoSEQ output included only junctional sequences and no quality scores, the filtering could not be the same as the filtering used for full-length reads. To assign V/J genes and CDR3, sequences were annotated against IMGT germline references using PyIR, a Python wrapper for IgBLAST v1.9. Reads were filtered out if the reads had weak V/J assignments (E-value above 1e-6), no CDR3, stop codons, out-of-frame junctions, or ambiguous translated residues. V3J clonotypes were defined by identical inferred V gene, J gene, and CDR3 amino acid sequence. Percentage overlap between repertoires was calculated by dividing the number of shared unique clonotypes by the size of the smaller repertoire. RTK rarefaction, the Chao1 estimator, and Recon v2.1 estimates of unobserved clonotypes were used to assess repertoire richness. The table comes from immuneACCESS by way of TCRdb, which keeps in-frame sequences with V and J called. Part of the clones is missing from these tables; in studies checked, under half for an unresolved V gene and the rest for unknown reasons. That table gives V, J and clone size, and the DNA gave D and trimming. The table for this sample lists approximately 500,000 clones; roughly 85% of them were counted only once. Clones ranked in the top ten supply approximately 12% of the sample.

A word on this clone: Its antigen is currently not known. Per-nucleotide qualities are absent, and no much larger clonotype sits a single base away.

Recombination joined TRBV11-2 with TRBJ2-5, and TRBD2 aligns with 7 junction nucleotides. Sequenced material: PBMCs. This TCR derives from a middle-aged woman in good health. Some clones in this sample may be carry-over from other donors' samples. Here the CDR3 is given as CASSLDWAGEEAQYF. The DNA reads TGTGCCAGCAGCTTAGATTGGGCGGGAGAGGAGGCCCAGTACTTC.